One sample yielded the 9 T cell receptor beta chains listed below, sequenced in a study of blood T cell repertoires in COVID-19 (dated by TCRdb to about 2020). Libraries were made using the immunoSEQ multiplex PCR assay. As stored in TCRdb, this immuneACCESS dataset retains in-frame rearrangements with V and J assigned. A fraction of the clones does not appear; measured against another copy, unresolved V genes explain less than half of the discrepancy, and the remainder lacks a known reason. Here the sample has 100,000 to 150,000 clones; around three quarters occur a single time. The ten top clones hold 35% to 40% of the sample. The specimen sequenced was peripheral blood. The source is a man aged 35-49 years with active or convalescent COVID-19.

This clone was seen many times. The chain couples TRBV5-4 to TRBJ2-7; tentative D call: TRBD2 (6 bases). From germline, CDR1 is SGHNT and CDR2 YYREEE (reference sequence). V lost 4 bases and J lost 5, with 22 bases in between. The CDR3 consists of 16 residues. The CDR3 spells CASSAGGFRGWNEQYF. The CDR3 DNA sequence: TGTGCCAGCAGCGCCGGAGGGTTTAGAGGCTGGAACGAGCAGTACTTC.

This chain links TRBV5-4 with TRBJ2-7, with TRBD2 identical over 12 bases. Germline CDR1 SGHNT, CDR2 YYREEE (reference sequence). V trimming: 3 bases; J trimming: 0 bases; junction bases outside the gene matches: 4. This CDR3 region has 16 residues. The CDR3 region has the DNA TGTGCCAGCAGCTCTCCGACTAGCGGGAGCTCCTACGAGCAGTACTTC. Its translation is CASSSPTSGSSYEQYF.

The V gene is TRBV6-5, the J gene TRBJ1-2; 9 nucleotides align to TRBD1. Germline V CDR1 and CDR2: MNHEY, SVGAGI. The length of the CDR3 is 13 residues. V trimming: 11 bases; J trimming: 1 base; junction bases outside the gene matches: 5. CDR3 sequence reads: CAVQGAVNYGYTF. CDR3 DNA sequence: TGTGCCGTACAGGGGGCCGTTAACTATGGCTACACCTTC.

This chain links TRBV5-6 with TRBJ2-5, with TRBD1 matching 7 bases. With 5 bases clipped from V and 6 bases from J, the junction kept 4 bases outside the gene matches. Germline lookup yields CDR1 SGHDT and CDR2 YYEEEE. The CDR3 is made up of 12 amino acids. The CDR3 bases are TGTGCCAGCAGTCGGGACAGTCAGACCCAGTACTTC. Translation: CASSRDSQTQYF.

The J gene is TRBJ1-6, the V gene TRBV6-5; D possibly corresponds to TRBD1 (6 bases). The germline V gene has CDR1 MNHEY and CDR2 SVGAGI. V lost 5 bases and J 4 bases, leaving 12 bases between the germline ends. This CDR3 has 15 residues. The CDR3 nucleotides are TGTGCCAGCAGTCGACAGGATATTTATAATTCACCCCTCCACTTT. Translating gives CASSRQDIYNSPLHF.

The J gene is TRBJ1-4, the V gene TRBV18; a possible D gene is TRBD1 (6 bases). The CDR3 has 14 residues. The V end lost 3 bases, the J end lost 4 bases, and 9 bases lay between the germline ends. Germline V lookup: CDR1 KGHSH, CDR2 LQKENI. CDR3 sequence: CASSPGAVNEKLFF. The CDR3, as DNA: TGTGCCAGCTCACCGGGGGCGGTTAATGAAAAACTGTTTTTT.

In its sample, this clone was seen once. The chain employs TRBV6-1 and TRBJ1-6; no reliable D call. Germline V gene lookup returns CDR1 MNHNS and CDR2 SASEGT. The length of the CDR3 is 14 residues. With 2 bases removed from V and 5 bases from J, the gap between germline ends came to 7 bases. Here the CDR3 DNA reads TGTGCCAGCAGTGAATTCGTAAATAATTCACCCCTCCACTTT. It codes for CASSEFVNNSPLHF.

This chain joins TRBV7-2 and TRBJ2-3, with 10 bases fitting TRBD2. Germline V gene lookup returns CDR1 SGHTA and CDR2 FQGNSA. J lost 9 bases, V lost 1 base, and 10 bases had no gene match. The CDR3 spans 16 residues. The DNA for the CDR3 is TGTGCCAGCAGCTTAGGACTAGCGGGCCCCCTAGTAACGCAGTATTTT. Its translation: CASSLGLAGPLVTQYF.

This chain uses TRBV30 with TRBJ1-3; tentatively, D is TRBD1 (5 bases). V gave up 0 bases and J gave up 3 bases, with 15 bases separating them. The CDR3 contains 16 residues. Per germline, CDR1 GTSNPN and CDR2 SVGIG (reference sequence). The CDR3 DNA reads as TGTGCCTGGAGTGTCCCAGGGCTGTCTAATGGAAACACCATATATTTT. Its translation is CAWSVPGLSNGNTIYF.